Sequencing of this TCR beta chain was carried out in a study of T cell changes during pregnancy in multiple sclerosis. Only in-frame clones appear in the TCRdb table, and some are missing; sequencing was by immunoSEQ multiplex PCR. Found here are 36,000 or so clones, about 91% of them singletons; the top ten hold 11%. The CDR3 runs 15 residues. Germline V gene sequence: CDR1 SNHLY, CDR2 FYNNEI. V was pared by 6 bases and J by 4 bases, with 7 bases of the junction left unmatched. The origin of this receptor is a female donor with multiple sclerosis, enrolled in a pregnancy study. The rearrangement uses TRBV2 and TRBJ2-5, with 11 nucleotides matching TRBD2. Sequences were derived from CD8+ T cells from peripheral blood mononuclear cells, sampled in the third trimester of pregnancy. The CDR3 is CASRKLAGVTETQYF. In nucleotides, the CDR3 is TGTGCCAGCAGGAAACTAGCGGGGGTAACAGAGACCCAGTACTTC.